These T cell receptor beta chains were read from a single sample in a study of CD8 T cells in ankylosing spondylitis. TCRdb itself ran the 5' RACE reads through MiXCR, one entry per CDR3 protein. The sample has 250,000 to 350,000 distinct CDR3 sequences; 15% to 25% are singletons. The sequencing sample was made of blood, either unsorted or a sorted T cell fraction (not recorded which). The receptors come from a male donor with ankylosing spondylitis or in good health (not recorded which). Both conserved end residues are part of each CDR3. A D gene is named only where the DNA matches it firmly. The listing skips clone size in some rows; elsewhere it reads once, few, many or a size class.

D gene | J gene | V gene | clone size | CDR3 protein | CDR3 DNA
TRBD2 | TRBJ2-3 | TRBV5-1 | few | CASSEGTSAFTDTQYF | TGCGCCAGCAGCGAGGGGACTAGCGCCTTCACAGATACGCAGTATTTT
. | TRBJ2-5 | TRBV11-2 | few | CASSLGLRLPGETQYF | TGTGCCAGCAGCTTAGGTCTACGCCTTCCAGGAGAGACCCAGTACTTC
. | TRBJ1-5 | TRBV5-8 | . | CASSLGRRSNQPQHF | TGTGCCAGCAGCTTGGGACGACGTAGCAATCAGCCCCAGCATTTT
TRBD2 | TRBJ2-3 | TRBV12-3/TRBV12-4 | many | CASTGGRVDTQYF | TGTGCCAGCACGGGGGGGAGGGTAGATACGCAGTATTTT
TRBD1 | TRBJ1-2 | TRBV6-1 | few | CASIGRQGEVYGYTF | TGTGCCAGCATCGGACGACAGGGCGAAGTCTATGGCTACACCTTC
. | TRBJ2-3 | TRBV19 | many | CASSTPGTLTNTDTQYF | TGTGCCAGTAGTACCCCCGGGACACTCACTAACACAGATACGCAGTATTTT
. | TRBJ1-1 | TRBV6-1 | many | CASTTPGMETEAFF | TGTGCCAGCACCACCCCAGGGATGGAGACTGAAGCTTTCTTT
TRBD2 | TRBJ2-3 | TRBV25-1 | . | CASSEPPLTGTSGGITDTQYF | TGTGCCAGCAGTGAACCCCCTCTGACAGGTACTAGCGGGGGAATTACAGATACGCAGTATTTT
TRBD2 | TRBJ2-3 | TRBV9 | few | CASSDTGTSVWSTDTQYF | TGTGCCAGCAGCGACACCGGGACTAGCGTCTGGAGCACAGATACGCAGTATTTT
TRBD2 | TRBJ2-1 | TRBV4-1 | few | CASSQDPGEGRNEQFF | TGCGCCAGCAGCCAAGATCCGGGGGAGGGCCGCAATGAGCAGTTCTTC
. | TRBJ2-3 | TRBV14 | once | CASSRPQGDTQYF | TGTGCCAGCAGCCGCCCACAAGGCGATACGCAGTATTTT
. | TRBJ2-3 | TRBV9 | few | CASSPQFAGAFTDTQYF | TGTGCCAGCAGCCCCCAGTTTGCGGGGGCTTTCACAGATACGCAGTATTTT
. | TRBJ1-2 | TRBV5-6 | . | CASSPQGSDYGYTF | TGTGCCAGCAGCCCGCAGGGCTCGGACTATGGCTACACCTTC
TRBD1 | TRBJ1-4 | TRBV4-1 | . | CATQGATNEKLFF | TGCGCCACCCAGGGGGCAACTAATGAAAAACTGTTTTTT
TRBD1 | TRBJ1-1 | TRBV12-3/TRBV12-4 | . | CATMETPGTGGSTEAFF | TGTGCCACCATGGAAACCCCCGGGACAGGGGGAAGCACTGAAGCTTTCTTT
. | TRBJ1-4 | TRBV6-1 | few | CASSLSSSATNEKLFF | TGTGCCAGCAGCCTTTCGTCCAGTGCAACTAATGAAAAACTGTTTTTT
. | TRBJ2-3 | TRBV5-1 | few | CASCDRTLTDTQYF | TGCGCCAGCTGCGATCGGACCCTCACAGATACGCAGTATTTT
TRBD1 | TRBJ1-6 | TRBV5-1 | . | CASSTTGGSYNSPLHF | TGCGCCAGCAGCACAACAGGGGGCTCCTATAATTCACCCCTCCACTTT
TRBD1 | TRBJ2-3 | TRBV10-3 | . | CAISRRQGLSSTDTQYF | TGTGCCATCAGCCGCCGACAGGGATTATCTAGCACAGATACGCAGTATTTT
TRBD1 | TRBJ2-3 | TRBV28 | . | CASSTNQGVWTDTQYF | TGTGCCAGCAGTACCAACCAGGGGGTGTGGACAGATACGCAGTATTTT
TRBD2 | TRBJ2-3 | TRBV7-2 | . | CASSRDSGRAWSGYF | TGTGCCAGCAGCCGCGATAGCGGGAGGGCGTGGAGTGGGTATTTT
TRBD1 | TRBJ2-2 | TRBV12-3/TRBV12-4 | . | CASRRQGAVNTGELFF | TGTGCCAGCAGACGACAGGGGGCGGTTAACACCGGGGAGCTGTTTTTT
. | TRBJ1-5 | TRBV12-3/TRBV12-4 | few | CASGFMSNQPQHF | TGTGCCAGCGGTTTTATGAGCAATCAGCCCCAGCATTTT
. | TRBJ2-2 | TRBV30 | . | CAWGDVTGELFF | TGTGCCTGGGGGGATGTCACCGGGGAGCTGTTTTTT
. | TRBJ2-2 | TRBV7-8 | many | CASSFTHTGELFF | TGTGCCAGCAGCTTCACCCACACCGGGGAGCTGTTTTTT
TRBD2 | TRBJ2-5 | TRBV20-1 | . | CSARPTSGGQETQYF | TGCAGTGCTCGCCCGACTAGCGGGGGACAAGAGACCCAGTACTTC
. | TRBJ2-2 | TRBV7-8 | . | CASRERGTGELFF | TGTGCCAGCAGAGAACGAGGGACCGGGGAGCTGTTTTTT
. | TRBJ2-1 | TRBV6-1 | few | CASSASSPWQFF | TGTGCCAGCAGCGCTTCTAGCCCCTGGCAGTTCTTC
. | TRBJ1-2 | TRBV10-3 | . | CAISESIRETYGYTF | TGTGCCATCAGTGAGTCGATAAGAGAGACCTATGGCTACACCTTC
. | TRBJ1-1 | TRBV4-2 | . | CASSPVGGAGRTEAFF | TGTGCCAGCAGCCCAGTAGGGGGGGCGGGGCGGACTGAAGCTTTCTTT
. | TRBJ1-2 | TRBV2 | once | CASSDRWGANYGYTF | TGTGCCAGCAGTGATCGGTGGGGGGCTAACTATGGCTACACCTTC
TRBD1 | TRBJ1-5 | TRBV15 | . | CATSRDYLGQGGQPQHF | TGTGCCACCAGCAGAGACTATCTCGGACAGGGGGGGCAGCCCCAGCATTTT
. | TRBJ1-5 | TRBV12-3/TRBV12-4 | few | CASSLRDTNQPQHF | TGTGCCAGCAGTCTCAGGGATACCAATCAGCCCCAGCATTTT
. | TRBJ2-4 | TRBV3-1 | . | CASSPAGVKNIQYF | TGTGCCAGCAGCCCGGCCGGGGTCAAAAACATTCAGTACTTC
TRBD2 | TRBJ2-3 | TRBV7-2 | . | CASSLAGRGADTQYF | TGTGCCAGCAGCTTAGCAGGGAGGGGTGCAGATACGCAGTATTTT
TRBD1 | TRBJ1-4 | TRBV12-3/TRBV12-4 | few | CASSLRQGGGKLFF | TGTGCCAGCAGTCTTCGACAGGGTGGTGGAAAACTGTTTTTT
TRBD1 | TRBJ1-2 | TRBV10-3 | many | CAISPGQGSYGYTF | TGTGCCATCAGCCCGGGACAGGGGAGCTATGGCTACACCTTC
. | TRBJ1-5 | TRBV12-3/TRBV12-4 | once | CDSSANGVWGQPQHF | TGTGACAGCAGTGCTAATGGGGTTTGGGGTCAGCCCCAGCATTTT
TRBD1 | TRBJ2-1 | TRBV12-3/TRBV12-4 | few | CASSRSGTGDNEQFF | TGTGCCAGCAGTCGTAGCGGGACAGGGGACAATGAGCAGTTCTTC
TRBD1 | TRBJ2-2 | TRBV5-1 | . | CASSLPGQGTNTGELFF | TGCGCCAGCAGCTTACCGGGACAGGGGACGAACACCGGGGAGCTGTTTTTT
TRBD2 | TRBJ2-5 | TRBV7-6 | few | CASSLSRLAGGETQYF | TGTGCCAGCAGCCTCTCCCGACTAGCGGGGGGCGAGACCCAGTACTTC
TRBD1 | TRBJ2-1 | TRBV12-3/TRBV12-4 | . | CAGSLGTAYNEQFF | TGTGCCGGCAGTCTGGGGACAGCATACAATGAGCAGTTCTTC
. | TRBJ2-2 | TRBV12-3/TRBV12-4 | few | CASSLEPTRPGELFF | TGTGCCAGCAGTTTAGAGCCTACCCGCCCCGGGGAGCTGTTTTTT
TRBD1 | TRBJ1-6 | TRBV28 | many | CASSSDRGINYSPLHF | TGTGCCAGCAGTTCGGACAGGGGGATCAACTATTCACCCCTCCACTTT
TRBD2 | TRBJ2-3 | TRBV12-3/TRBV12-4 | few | CASSPSGGAIDTQYF | TGTGCCAGCAGCCCTAGCGGGGGAGCGATAGATACGCAGTATTTT
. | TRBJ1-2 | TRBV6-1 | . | CASSRGGSNYGYTF | TGTGCCAGCAGTAGGGGCGGGTCAAACTATGGCTACACCTTC
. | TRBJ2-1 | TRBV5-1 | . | CASKEQTTGGDEQFF | TGCGCCAGCAAGGAACAGACTACCGGCGGGGATGAGCAGTTCTTC
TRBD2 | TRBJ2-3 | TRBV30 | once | CAGTSGGATDTQYF | TGTGCCGGGACTAGCGGGGGGGCAACAGATACGCAGTATTTT
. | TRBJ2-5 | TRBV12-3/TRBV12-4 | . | CASSFGSSVSQETQYF | TGTGCCAGCAGTTTCGGAAGTAGCGTCTCCCAAGAGACCCAGTACTTC
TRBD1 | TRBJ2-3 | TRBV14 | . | CASSQGGQGTDTQYF | TGTGCCAGCAGCCAAGGGGGACAGGGTACAGATACGCAGTATTTT
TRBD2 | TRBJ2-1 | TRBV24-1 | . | CATSDLRLAGADEQFF | TGTGCCACCAGTGATTTGCGCCTAGCGGGGGCGGATGAGCAGTTCTTC
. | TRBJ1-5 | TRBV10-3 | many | CAISESTAGQPQHF | TGTGCCATCAGTGAGTCGACAGCGGGACAGCCCCAGCATTTT
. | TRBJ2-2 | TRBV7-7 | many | CASSRTVYTGELFF | TGTGCTAGCAGCCGGACCGTTTACACCGGGGAGCTGTTTTTT